This TCR beta chain originates from a study of prognosis after radiotherapy for stage I lung cancer. Study-level background: Patients were enrolled between early 2018 and 2019 (all with stage I non-small cell lung cancer). Medical inoperability applied to all of the non-small cell lung cancer patients. Study-wide results and limits: Post-therapy Shannon entropy was lower in patients developing distant metastases following stereotactic body radiation therapy.

Blood, around 6 milliliters, was collected at each of two time points. Genomic DNA was subjected to two-round multiplex PCR for amplification of TCR beta CDR3. Initially, in first-round PCR, primers specific to each TRBV and TRBJ gene were used. Each CDR3 protein is one row after TCRdb ran MiXCR on the multiplex PCR reads. The table includes about 26,000 distinct CDR3 sequences, 30% detected once. The V gene's germline CDR1 is DFQATT and CDR2 SNEGSKA (reference sequence). With 2 bases removed from V and 3 bases from J, the gap between germline ends came to 7 bases. This CDR3 is 12 amino acids long. This clonotype rates as medium-sized. The antigen remains undetermined.

Material: PBMCs, obtained before or after stereotactic body radiation therapy (not recorded which). J is TRBJ1-2 and V is TRBV20-1; the D is unclear. The receptor was isolated from a donor of 50 years or more with non-small cell lung cancer. In DNA, the CDR3 is TGCAGTGCTAGAAATAGGGACTATGGCTACACCTTC. Its translation is CSARNRDYGYTF.